This TCR beta chain was obtained from a study of T cells expressing NK-cell markers. Study-wide points: Among several donors, these clonotypes also ranked first in the CD3+CD56-NKG2C+ fraction. Expanded NKG2C+ T cell clones had unclear HCMV specificity.

Remarks on this clonotype: No antigen is known for it.

TCRdb re-called the 5' RACE reads, yielding one record per CDR3 amino acid sequence without DNA. The sample's table shows 300,000 to 450,000 distinct CDR3 sequences. What was sequenced was blood T cells: a sorted CD56 or NKG2C T cell subset, CD4+ or CD8+ T cells, or bulk PBMC T cells (not recorded which). The receptor's source is a man aged 18 to 70 in good health.

CDR3 residues: CATAGLPSYEQYF. The V and J genes are TRBV25-1 and TRBJ2-7; with no DNA, the TCRdb D assignment of TRBD2 cannot be verified. This CDR3 comprises 13 residues. Germline V CDR1 and CDR2: MGHDK, SYGVNS.